This is a list of T cell receptor beta chains from one sample in a study of control samples from healthy donors and cancer patients. Libraries were prepared by immunoSEQ multiplex PCR; TCRdb keeps only in-frame clonotypes and omits some of them. The sample shows 65,000 to 80,000 clones, approximately 91% of them seen only once. The sample was PBMCs. These receptors originate from a woman in her 50s with colorectal cancer. Both conserved end residues are part of each CDR3.

J gene | V gene | CDR3 protein
TRBJ1-3 | TRBV5-1 | CASSWTEDHSGNTIYF
TRBJ1-2 | TRBV29-1 | CSSIGGSGSYTF
TRBJ1-4 | TRBV19 | CASSPRGGNEKLFF
TRBJ1-4 | TRBV11-2 | CASSPWAGQTNEKLFF
TRBJ1-2 | TRBV30 | CAWSVGDGYTF
TRBJ1-6 | TRBV6-5 | CASSYGGLTLHF
TRBJ2-1 | TRBV24-1 | CATSEYGESGEQFF
TRBJ1-1 | TRBV5-6 | CASSLGTRQNTEAFF
TRBJ2-1 | TRBV12-3/TRBV12-4 | CASSTRTGDPFF
TRBJ1-1 | TRBV27 | CASSRGLGTEAFF
TRBJ1-1 | TRBV15 | CATSREMNTEAFF
TRBJ2-3 | TRBV4-3 | CASSQGTRTDTQYF
TRBJ2-5 | TRBV19 | CASSDYKTQYF
TRBJ2-6 | TRBV10-3 | CAMRESGANVLTF
TRBJ2-5 | TRBV28 | CASSCLVCDTWETQYF
TRBJ1-1 | TRBV15 | CATSRDREALTREAFF
TRBJ2-2 | TRBV10-2 | CASSDEGHRTGELFF
TRBJ1-2 | TRBV10-3 | CAISPQRGANYGYTF
TRBJ1-2 | TRBV5-1 | CASSLVVRGQENYGYTF
TRBJ2-3 | TRBV4-1 | CASSQVTVRAKGDTQYF
TRBJ2-1 | TRBV6-6 | CASGTSGDLSYNEQFF
TRBJ1-1 | TRBV4-1 | CASSQGPEAFF
TRBJ1-1 | TRBV5-1 | CASSWTENTEAFF
TRBJ2-2 | TRBV5-5 | CASSSTSTNTGELFF
TRBJ1-2 | TRBV4-1 | CASSQDREGFNYGYTF
TRBJ2-3 | TRBV28 | CASRAGGSTDTQYF
TRBJ2-1 | TRBV10-3 | CAIGTGGNEQFF
TRBJ1-1 | TRBV9 | CASSVEDRGPTEAFF
TRBJ2-5 | TRBV7-2 | CASSSIGGEARTQYF
TRBJ1-1 | TRBV5-6 | CASSSLNSGGNTEAFF
TRBJ1-1 | TRBV5-1 | CASSSPGQVEAFF